This TCR beta chain was sequenced in a study of tumor-infiltrating lymphocytes in primary liver carcinoma. A note on this clonotype: A read error may account for a junction end that differs from germline.

Each 20-30 mg portion of unsorted bulk tissue served as the source for co-extraction of RNA and DNA. With chronic HBV infection, the patients were also treatment-naive. CDR3 length: 17 amino acids. CDR1 and CDR2 from the germline V gene are SGHAT and FQNNGV. Total RNA (around 500 ng) served as template for TCR beta cDNA synthesis primed by a constant-region primer. Each TCR beta library was derived from three nested multiplex PCR rounds that employed slightly modified ARM-PCR. The first two PCR rounds used TRBV1-TRBV30 primers with a Cbeta primer, roughly 10 cycles each. TCRdb called the multiplex PCR reads again in MiXCR, with one record for every CDR3 protein. The sample holds roughly 200,000 distinct CDR3 sequences; 85% are singletons and the top ten take 15% to 20%.

The chain links TRBV11-2 to TRBJ1-5, with D perhaps TRBD1 (6 bases). The sample comprised tumor tissue from primary liver carcinoma. The sequence was collected from a man between 35 and 55 years old with primary liver carcinoma and hepatitis B virus infection. The CDR3 DNA follows: TGTGCCAGCAGCTTAGTAGGGGTAACAGGGAGTAATCAGCCCCATCACTTT. The encoded protein is CASSLVGVTGSNQPHHF. The whole variable domain, remainder taken from reference TRBV11-2 and TRBJ1-5, is EAGVAQSPRYKIIEKRQSVAFWCNPISGHATLYWYQQILGQGPKLLIQFQNNGVVDDSQLPKDRFSAERLKGVDSTLKIQPAKLEDSAVYLCASSLVGVTGSNQPHHFGDGTRLSIL.